This T cell receptor (beta chain) was recorded in a study of a mutant IDH1 vaccine in newly diagnosed glioma. Generated by immunoSEQ multiplex PCR, the TCRdb table keeps only in-frame clones and is missing some. The data hold nearly 50,000 clones, with 70% to 90% observed a single time. CDR1 is LNHDA and CDR2 is SQIVND in the germline V gene (reference sequence). The germline V and J ends were trimmed by 4 bases and 7 bases, with 11 bases remaining between them. This CDR3 contains 13 residues. Time point given: baseline, week 1 (first vaccination visit). Indicated treatment: pre-vaccination baseline after standard-of-care therapy. Those who donated had recent WHO grade 3 or 4 IDH1-mutant, ATRX-lost astrocytomas.

This material consisted of PBMCs, taken from a glioma patient treated with radiotherapy, temozolomide or both. V and J are TRBV19 and TRBJ2-1; unclear D gene. This TCR was sampled from a man aged 35-49 years with glioma. DNA of the CDR3: TGTGCCAGTAGTAAACAACAGCTGAATGAGCAGTTCTTC. This sequence encodes CASSKQQLNEQFF.